The 5 T cell receptor beta chains listed next were all sequenced from one sample in a study of CD8 T cells in Susac syndrome. After extraction with the RNeasy kit, roughly 0.5 to 1 ug of the RNA was reverse transcribed using random hexamers. TCRdb recomputed calls from the immunoSEQ multiplex PCR reads with MiXCR, one row per CDR3 protein. There are over 350,000 distinct CDR3 sequences in the sample; around 85% occur only once, and roughly 0.1% lies in the top ten. The material sequenced was CD8+ T cells from PBMCs. The receptors were sampled from a human donor with multiple sclerosis.

This clonotype was picked up one time. The chain carries TRBV6-5 and TRBJ1-2; D gene unclear. This CDR3 comprises 13 residues. V lost 8 bases and J 4 bases, leaving 14 bases between the germline ends. Germline CDR1 is MNHEY and CDR2 is SVGAGI. Here the CDR3 reads CASGWDPGYGYTF. CDR3 sequence (DNA): TGTGCCAGCGGATGGGATCCCGGCTATGGCTACACCTTC.

In DNA form, the CDR3 reads TGTGCCAGCACCGAAGGACTAGCGGGACCATACGAGCAGTACTTC. Protein: CASTEGLAGPYEQYF. V usage is TRBV3-1 and J usage is TRBJ2-7, with 12 bases identical to TRBD2. The CDR3 is made up of 15 amino acids. J was trimmed by 4 bases and V by 7 bases; bases with no gene match: 8. The germline V gene has CDR1 LGHDT and CDR2 YNNKEL (reference sequence).

V and J are TRBV7-2 and TRBJ2-7, with 7 bases lining up with TRBD2. Losses at the gene ends were 4 bases for V and 2 bases for J; bases not matched to a gene: 8. The germline V gene encodes CDR1 SGHTA and CDR2 FQGNSA. The CDR3 has 15 amino acids. The CDR3: CASSSGTILPYEQYF. The DNA of the CDR3 is TGTGCCAGCAGCTCGGGGACTATCCTACCCTACGAGCAGTACTTC.

This clonotype was seen only once. The chain has TRBV13 and TRBJ1-2, with TRBD1 as a possible D gene (5 bases). Germline V CDR1 and CDR2: PRHDT, FYEKMQ (reference sequence). CDR3 length equals 13 residues. V lost 7 bases and J lost 6, with 15 bases in between. CDR3 nucleotides: TGTGCCAGCACCTGGGGGTTACGTGATGGCTACACCTTC. Its protein is CASTWGLRDGYTF.

The chain carries TRBV20-1 and TRBJ1-1, with 7 bases aligning to TRBD1. V shed 0 bases and J 1 base; nucleotides not matched to a gene: 5. The germline V gene encodes CDR1 DFQATT and CDR2 SNEGSKA (reference sequence). The CDR3 is made up of 15 amino acids. Here the CDR3 reads CSARDFRDRNTEAFF. The CDR3 bases are TGCAGTGCTAGAGATTTCCGGGACAGGAACACTGAAGCTTTCTTT.